This TCR beta chain was captured in a study of response to subunit inactivated influenza vaccine. V was clipped by 0 bases and J by 3 bases; unmatched bases: 4. Per germline, CDR1 SGHTA and CDR2 FQGNSA. CDR3 length equals 15 residues. This clonotype was counted many times. In TCRdb, the RT-PCR reads were re-called with MiXCR into one record per CDR3 protein. Altogether about 830,000 distinct CDR3 sequences are present, less than 20% being singletons, with the ten largest covering about 11%. The genes are TRBV7-2 and TRBJ2-7, with TRBD2 matching 8 bases. The receptor was derived from a man aged 45-65 years who received an inactivated influenza vaccine. The sequencing here drew on PBMCs from blood, taken roughly 5 days after vaccination. CDR3 DNA: TGTGCCAGCAGCTTAGCTGGTAGCGGGAACTACGAGCAGTACTTC. The encoded protein is CASSLAGSGNYEQYF.